Listed below are T cell receptor beta chains from one sample, sequenced in a study of blood T cell repertoires in COVID-19. Some clones are missing from TCRdb's copy, which holds only in-frame ones; the method was immunoSEQ multiplex PCR. Among 200,000 to 250,000 clones listed, about four fifths were seen once. The sequencing sample was made of peripheral blood. The receptor set was obtained from a woman over 75 with COVID-19, enrolled during active disease. CDR3s include the opening cysteine and the closing phenylalanine or tryptophan. D genes are given only for firm matches. A clone size is listed for some rows: how often the clone was seen (once, few, many), or a class if it is expanded.

j_gene: TRBJ2-3; d_gene: .; abundance: .; v_gene: TRBV11-2; CDR3nt: TGTGCCAGCAGCTCGCAGACAGATACGCAGTATTTT; CDR3aa: CASSSQTDTQYF
j_gene: TRBJ1-1; d_gene: .; abundance: .; v_gene: TRBV19; CDR3nt: TGTGCCAGTAGCCTTGGCAGGGAACTGAACACTGAAGCTTTCTTT; CDR3aa: CASSLGRELNTEAFF
j_gene: TRBJ2-1; d_gene: .; abundance: .; v_gene: TRBV7-6; CDR3nt: TGTGCCAGCAGCTTAGACGACAGCAGGTCCCTCAGGTACAATGAGCAGTTCTTC; CDR3aa: CASSLDDSRSLRYNEQFF
j_gene: TRBJ1-4; d_gene: .; abundance: .; v_gene: TRBV28; CDR3nt: TGTGCCAGCAGCCCCCCCGGGACAAATGAAAAACTGTTTTTT; CDR3aa: CASSPPGTNEKLFF
j_gene: TRBJ2-2; d_gene: .; abundance: .; v_gene: TRBV24-1; CDR3nt: TGTGCCACCAGTAAGACTATGAACACCGGGGAGCTGTTTTTT; CDR3aa: CATSKTMNTGELFF
j_gene: TRBJ2-3; d_gene: .; abundance: .; v_gene: TRBV30; CDR3nt: TGTGCCTGGAGTGGTTTCCGAGTTGCAGATACGCAGTATTTT; CDR3aa: CAWSGFRVADTQYF
j_gene: TRBJ1-6; d_gene: TRBD1; abundance: .; v_gene: TRBV5-1; CDR3nt: TGCGCCAGCAGCCCAGCGGGACAGGGGGTTAATTCACCCCTCCACTTT; CDR3aa: CASSPAGQGVNSPLHF
j_gene: TRBJ1-2; d_gene: TRBD1; abundance: .; v_gene: TRBV12-3/TRBV12-4; CDR3nt: TGTGCCAGCAGGTCCGGGACAGGGGATGGCTACACCTTC; CDR3aa: CASRSGTGDGYTF
j_gene: TRBJ2-3; d_gene: .; abundance: .; v_gene: TRBV2; CDR3nt: TGTGCCAGCAGTGTAGGGAAGGGGGATACGCAGTATTTT; CDR3aa: CASSVGKGDTQYF
j_gene: TRBJ1-2; d_gene: .; abundance: .; v_gene: TRBV10-2; CDR3nt: TGCGCCAGCAGTGATGGTGCAACTTATGGCTACACCTTC; CDR3aa: CASSDGATYGYTF
j_gene: TRBJ2-7; d_gene: TRBD2; abundance: .; v_gene: TRBV18; CDR3nt: TGTGCCAGCTCACCGGGGGGAGGGCCGAGCGAGCAGTACTTC; CDR3aa: CASSPGGGPSEQYF
j_gene: TRBJ1-1; d_gene: .; abundance: .; v_gene: TRBV28; CDR3nt: TGTGCCAGCAGTTACAGCGGCGGGAGGAACACTGAAGCTTTCTTT; CDR3aa: CASSYSGGRNTEAFF
j_gene: TRBJ2-1; d_gene: TRBD2; abundance: .; v_gene: TRBV18; CDR3nt: TGTGCCAGCTCACCTTCCGCTAGCGGGAGTGGCAATGAGCAGTTCTTC; CDR3aa: CASSPSASGSGNEQFF
j_gene: TRBJ2-3; d_gene: TRBD2; abundance: .; v_gene: TRBV4-1; CDR3nt: TGCGCCAGCAGCCAAGAGAGGCTAGCGGGCTACACAGATACGCAGTATTTT; CDR3aa: CASSQERLAGYTDTQYF
j_gene: TRBJ2-4; d_gene: .; abundance: once; v_gene: TRBV5-5; CDR3nt: TGTGCCAGCAGCCGGGAGGACAGGGATGGGAACTTC; CDR3aa: CASSREDRDGNF
j_gene: TRBJ2-7; d_gene: .; abundance: .; v_gene: TRBV7-8; CDR3nt: TGTGCCAGCAGACCCACCTCTTCTGGAGGCGAGCAGTACTTC; CDR3aa: CASRPTSSGGEQYF
j_gene: TRBJ2-7; d_gene: TRBD2; abundance: .; v_gene: TRBV6-2/TRBV6-3; CDR3nt: TGTGCCAGCAGTTACGCCGGGACTAGCGGCTACGAGCAGTACTTC; CDR3aa: CASSYAGTSGYEQYF
j_gene: TRBJ2-7; d_gene: .; abundance: .; v_gene: TRBV12-3/TRBV12-4; CDR3nt: TGTGCCAGCAGTGGGGCAGGGGATCACGAGCAGTACTTC; CDR3aa: CASSGAGDHEQYF
j_gene: TRBJ2-5; d_gene: .; abundance: .; v_gene: TRBV6-6; CDR3nt: TGTGCCAGCAGTTACTCAGAGGAGGACCAAGAGACCCAGTACTTC; CDR3aa: CASSYSEEDQETQYF
j_gene: TRBJ1-1; d_gene: TRBD1; abundance: once; v_gene: TRBV7-2; CDR3nt: TGTGCCAGCAGCTTAGACCACAGGGGCACTGAAGCTTTCTTT; CDR3aa: CASSLDHRGTEAFF
j_gene: TRBJ2-1; d_gene: .; abundance: .; v_gene: TRBV15; CDR3nt: TGTGCCACCAACGATAGAAATGACAATGAGCAGTTCTTC; CDR3aa: CATNDRNDNEQFF
j_gene: TRBJ1-4; d_gene: .; abundance: once; v_gene: TRBV28; CDR3nt: TGTGCCAGCAGTTCAAACTATCTTGCAACTAATGAAAAACTGTTTTTT; CDR3aa: CASSSNYLATNEKLFF
j_gene: TRBJ1-1; d_gene: TRBD1; abundance: .; v_gene: TRBV28; CDR3nt: TGTGCCAGCAACTCCGATGGACAGGGAATTTCAGCTTTCTTT; CDR3aa: CASNSDGQGISAFF
j_gene: TRBJ2-1; d_gene: .; abundance: .; v_gene: TRBV2; CDR3nt: TGTGCCAGCAGGGCACCTGGGAGCTCCTACAATGAGCAGTTCTTC; CDR3aa: CASRAPGSSYNEQFF
j_gene: TRBJ2-3; d_gene: .; abundance: .; v_gene: TRBV19; CDR3nt: TGTGCCAGTAGCGCAACGAGGACAGATACGCAGTATTTT; CDR3aa: CASSATRTDTQYF
j_gene: TRBJ2-6; d_gene: TRBD2; abundance: few; v_gene: TRBV19; CDR3nt: TGTGCCAGTAGTATAAGGCTAGCGGGAGGGTCTGGGGCCAACGTCCTGACTTTC; CDR3aa: CASSIRLAGGSGANVLTF
j_gene: TRBJ2-1; d_gene: TRBD2; abundance: .; v_gene: TRBV2; CDR3nt: TGTGCCAGCAGCCCCCTTCCAGCGGGAGACTACAATGAGCAGTTCTTC; CDR3aa: CASSPLPAGDYNEQFF
j_gene: TRBJ2-6; d_gene: .; abundance: .; v_gene: TRBV25-1; CDR3nt: TGTGCCAGCGGCTTCTACGGGGGATCGGGGGCCAACGTCCTGACTTTC; CDR3aa: CASGFYGGSGANVLTF
j_gene: TRBJ1-1; d_gene: .; abundance: .; v_gene: TRBV9; CDR3nt: TGTGCCAGCAGCCCGAGCCACCGCCCTAGCGCTTTCTTT; CDR3aa: CASSPSHRPSAFF
j_gene: TRBJ1-3; d_gene: .; abundance: .; v_gene: TRBV19; CDR3nt: TGTGCCAGCTCAGGGTCTGGAAACACCATATATTTT; CDR3aa: CASSGSGNTIYF
j_gene: TRBJ1-1; d_gene: .; abundance: .; v_gene: TRBV5-4; CDR3nt: TGTGCCAGCAGCTTTTCTTTAAGGGGCAAGAACACTGAAGCTTTCTTT; CDR3aa: CASSFSLRGKNTEAFF
j_gene: TRBJ1-2; d_gene: .; abundance: .; v_gene: TRBV4-1; CDR3nt: TGCGCCAGCAGCCAAGAGTCCAGGGCCAGCGGCTACACCTTC; CDR3aa: CASSQESRASGYTF
j_gene: TRBJ2-1; d_gene: .; abundance: .; v_gene: TRBV24-1; CDR3nt: TGTGCCACCAGTGATTTGGGCAGGGGCGTTAACAATGAGCAGTTCTTC; CDR3aa: CATSDLGRGVNNEQFF
j_gene: TRBJ1-1; d_gene: TRBD1; abundance: .; v_gene: TRBV10-1; CDR3nt: TGCGCCAGCAGTGCAGGAGGACAGGTGAACACTGAAGCTTTCTTT; CDR3aa: CASSAGGQVNTEAFF
j_gene: TRBJ1-6; d_gene: .; abundance: .; v_gene: TRBV25-1; CDR3nt: TGTGCCAGCAGTGGTCACCAGGGTAGGAATTCACCCCTCCACTTT; CDR3aa: CASSGHQGRNSPLHF
j_gene: TRBJ2-5; d_gene: TRBD2; abundance: .; v_gene: TRBV11-2; CDR3nt: TGTGCCAGCAGCTTAGCGGGGGGTCGTGAGACCCAGTACTTC; CDR3aa: CASSLAGGRETQYF
j_gene: TRBJ1-3; d_gene: TRBD1; abundance: .; v_gene: TRBV5-4; CDR3nt: TGTGCCAGCAGCTTGGGAGGGGGCGCAGGAAACACCATATATTTT; CDR3aa: CASSLGGGAGNTIYF
j_gene: TRBJ2-2; d_gene: .; abundance: .; v_gene: TRBV7-8; CDR3nt: TGTGCCAGCAGCATCCGGAACACCGGGGAGCTGTTTTTT; CDR3aa: CASSIRNTGELFF
j_gene: TRBJ1-1; d_gene: .; abundance: .; v_gene: TRBV7-2; CDR3nt: TGTGCCAGCAGTTTTCCACAGGGACAAGCTTTCTTT; CDR3aa: CASSFPQGQAFF
j_gene: TRBJ1-5; d_gene: .; abundance: once; v_gene: TRBV2; CDR3nt: TGTGCCAGCTCCCGGCGCGGAGGGGTGGGAAAGGAGCCCCAGCATTTT; CDR3aa: CASSRRGGVGKEPQHF
j_gene: TRBJ2-7; d_gene: .; abundance: .; v_gene: TRBV4-1; CDR3nt: TGCGCCAGCAGCCCCGGCGACAGGACCTACGAGCAGTACTTC; CDR3aa: CASSPGDRTYEQYF
j_gene: TRBJ1-2; d_gene: TRBD1; abundance: few; v_gene: TRBV5-1; CDR3nt: TGCGCCAGCAGCCCCGGACAGGGGGAGGGTGGCTACACCTTC; CDR3aa: CASSPGQGEGGYTF
j_gene: TRBJ2-5; d_gene: .; abundance: .; v_gene: TRBV3-1/TRBV3-2; CDR3nt: TGTGCCAGCAGTAGAGTGATGTCCTCGGAGACCCAGTACTTC; CDR3aa: CASSRVMSSETQYF
j_gene: TRBJ2-3; d_gene: .; abundance: .; v_gene: TRBV3-1/TRBV3-2; CDR3nt: TGTGCCAGCAGCCCAACGGCGGGATCGGGCACAGATACGCAGTATTTT; CDR3aa: CASSPTAGSGTDTQYF
j_gene: TRBJ2-7; d_gene: .; abundance: .; v_gene: TRBV5-5; CDR3nt: TGTGCCAGCACTAAACTGGCGGGTAATCACGAGCAGTACTTC; CDR3aa: CASTKLAGNHEQYF
j_gene: TRBJ1-2; d_gene: .; abundance: .; v_gene: TRBV30; CDR3nt: TGTGCCTGGACGGCAGGGAATGGTGGTGGCTACACCTTC; CDR3aa: CAWTAGNGGGYTF
j_gene: TRBJ2-7; d_gene: .; abundance: once; v_gene: TRBV28; CDR3nt: TGTGCCAGCATCCCGGCGGCGGGAAAATTTCCGTACTTC; CDR3aa: CASIPAAGKFPYF
j_gene: TRBJ2-7; d_gene: .; abundance: .; v_gene: TRBV9; CDR3nt: TGTGCCAGCAGCGTGGGACACAAGTACTACGAGCAGTACTTC; CDR3aa: CASSVGHKYYEQYF
j_gene: TRBJ2-1; d_gene: .; abundance: .; v_gene: TRBV11-3; CDR3nt: TGTGCCAGCAGCTCAGGGGTAAATGAGCAGTTCTTC; CDR3aa: CASSSGVNEQFF